These T cell receptor beta chains were read from a single sample in a study of T cell changes during pregnancy in multiple sclerosis. Produced via immunoSEQ multiplex PCR; TCRdb's table is partial and in-frame only. The top ten clones hold approximately 0.41% of a sample with approximately 41,000 clones, approximately 94% of them seen once. Sequenced material: CD4+ T cells from peripheral blood mononuclear cells, taken in the second trimester of pregnancy. The receptors originated from a female donor with multiple sclerosis, enrolled in a pregnancy study. Each CDR3 is given with its conserved first and last residue. The order of the fields is J gene, D gene, V gene, clone size, CDR3 DNA, CDR3 protein. D genes are given only for firm matches. Rows give clone size only sometimes, using once, few, many, or a class for an expanded clone.

j_call: TRBJ1-5
d_call: TRBD1
v_call: TRBV11-2
clone_size: .
cdr3_nt: TGTGCCAGCAGCTTGACAGGGGGCAATCAGCCCCAGCATTTT
cdr3_aa: CASSLTGGNQPQHF

j_call: TRBJ1-6
d_call: TRBD1
v_call: TRBV4-2
clone_size: .
cdr3_nt: TGTGCCAGCAGCCAACCCGGGACAGGGGGCTATTCACCCCTCCACTTT
cdr3_aa: CASSQPGTGGYSPLHF

j_call: TRBJ2-4
d_call: TRBD1
v_call: TRBV7-8
clone_size: .
cdr3_nt: TGTGCCAGCAGCTTGGGACAGAAAAACATTCAGTACTTC
cdr3_aa: CASSLGQKNIQYF

j_call: TRBJ1-2
d_call: .
v_call: TRBV7-8
clone_size: few
cdr3_nt: TGTGCCAGCAGCCCAGGTCTCCCCTATGGCTACACCTTC
cdr3_aa: CASSPGLPYGYTF

j_call: TRBJ2-6
d_call: .
v_call: TRBV6-5
clone_size: .
cdr3_nt: TGTGCCAGCACGGGGGGGGCCAACGTCCTGACTTTC
cdr3_aa: CASTGGANVLTF

j_call: TRBJ2-3
d_call: .
v_call: TRBV18
clone_size: .
cdr3_nt: TGTGCCAGCTCGGAGGGACGGAATCGATACACAGATACGCAGTATTTT
cdr3_aa: CASSEGRNRYTDTQYF

j_call: TRBJ1-1
d_call: TRBD1
v_call: TRBV10-3
clone_size: .
cdr3_nt: TGTGCCATCAGTGGGACAGGGGGCACTGAAGCTTTCTTT
cdr3_aa: CAISGTGGTEAFF

j_call: TRBJ2-5
d_call: TRBD2
v_call: TRBV6-5
clone_size: .
cdr3_nt: TGTGCCAGCAGTTACAGAGGACTAGCCCAGGGAGAGACCCAGTACTTC
cdr3_aa: CASSYRGLAQGETQYF

j_call: TRBJ1-6
d_call: TRBD1
v_call: TRBV6-6
clone_size: .
cdr3_nt: TGTGCCAGCAGTGGGCGGGGACAGGGGAATTCACCCCTCCACTTT
cdr3_aa: CASSGRGQGNSPLHF

j_call: TRBJ2-1
d_call: .
v_call: TRBV5-4
clone_size: .
cdr3_nt: TGTGCCAGCAGCTCCTCCGGGACATTGAATGAGCAGTTCTTC
cdr3_aa: CASSSSGTLNEQFF

j_call: TRBJ2-1
d_call: .
v_call: TRBV19
clone_size: .
cdr3_nt: TGTGCCAGTAGTATCAGGGGCTGGGGATCCTACAATGAGCAGTTCTTC
cdr3_aa: CASSIRGWGSYNEQFF

j_call: TRBJ2-3
d_call: .
v_call: TRBV4-2
clone_size: .
cdr3_nt: TGTGCCAGCAGCCAAGATGGGGGCGGCGGCGGTGGAGATACGCAGTATTTT
cdr3_aa: CASSQDGGGGGGDTQYF

j_call: TRBJ2-1
d_call: TRBD2
v_call: TRBV28
clone_size: .
cdr3_nt: TGTGCCAGCAATACCCTTCACGGGACTAGCGGGAGTAATGAGCAGTTCTTC
cdr3_aa: CASNTLHGTSGSNEQFF

j_call: TRBJ2-5
d_call: TRBD1
v_call: TRBV5-8
clone_size: .
cdr3_nt: TGTGCCAGCAGCGAGGGACAGAGGGGTCAAGAGACCCAGTACTTC
cdr3_aa: CASSEGQRGQETQYF

j_call: TRBJ2-1
d_call: TRBD1
v_call: TRBV30
clone_size: .
cdr3_nt: TGTGCCTGGAGTTCTGAGACAGGGTACAATGAGCAGTTCTTC
cdr3_aa: CAWSSETGYNEQFF

j_call: TRBJ1-5
d_call: .
v_call: TRBV5-1
clone_size: .
cdr3_nt: TGCGCCAGCAGCTTTTCAGGGAAGGATCAGCCCCAGCATTTT
cdr3_aa: CASSFSGKDQPQHF

j_call: TRBJ2-2
d_call: .
v_call: TRBV5-4
clone_size: few
cdr3_nt: TGTGCCAGCAGCCTAACAGGGCCGAACACCGGGGAGCTGTTTTTT
cdr3_aa: CASSLTGPNTGELFF

j_call: TRBJ2-5
d_call: TRBD2
v_call: TRBV4-1
clone_size: .
cdr3_nt: TGCGCCAGCAGCCAAGAGGGTTTGGGGACTATCCAAGAGACCCAGTACTTC
cdr3_aa: CASSQEGLGTIQETQYF

j_call: TRBJ2-1
d_call: .
v_call: TRBV21-1
clone_size: .
cdr3_nt: TGTGCCAGCAGCATACGACAGGGGGGCGATGAGCAGTTCTTC
cdr3_aa: CASSIRQGGDEQFF

j_call: TRBJ2-6
d_call: .
v_call: TRBV4-1
clone_size: .
cdr3_nt: TGCGCCAGCAGCCCAACTTTAGCGTCTGGGGCCAACGTCCTGACTTTC
cdr3_aa: CASSPTLASGANVLTF

j_call: TRBJ1-1
d_call: .
v_call: TRBV18
clone_size: .
cdr3_nt: TGTGCCAGCTCACCATCGGGTACTGAAGCTTTCTTT
cdr3_aa: CASSPSGTEAFF

j_call: TRBJ2-1
d_call: .
v_call: TRBV9
clone_size: .
cdr3_nt: TGTGCCAGCAGCGTAGCCTATAGGGGTGTAGGCAATGAGCAGTTCTTC
cdr3_aa: CASSVAYRGVGNEQFF